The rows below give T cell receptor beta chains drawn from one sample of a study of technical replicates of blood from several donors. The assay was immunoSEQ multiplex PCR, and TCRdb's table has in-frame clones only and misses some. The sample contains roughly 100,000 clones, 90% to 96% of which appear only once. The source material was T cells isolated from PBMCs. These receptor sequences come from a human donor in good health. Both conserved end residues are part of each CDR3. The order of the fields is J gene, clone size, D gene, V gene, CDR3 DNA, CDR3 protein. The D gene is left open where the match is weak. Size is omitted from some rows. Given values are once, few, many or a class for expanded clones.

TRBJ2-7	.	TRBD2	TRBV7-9	TGTGCCAGCAGCTTAGTGGCTAGCGGGAGTCACGAGCAGTACTTC	CASSLVASGSHEQYF
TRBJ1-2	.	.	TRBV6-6	TGTGCCAGCAGTTACGGCACATCCTCAGGGTCTGGCTACACCTTC	CASSYGTSSGSGYTF
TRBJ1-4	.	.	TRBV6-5	TGTGCCAGCAGACGGAATGAAAAACTGTTTTTT	CASRRNEKLFF
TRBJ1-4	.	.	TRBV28	TGTGCCAGCAGTCCCGCCGGGATGAGGAATGAAAAACTGTTTTTT	CASSPAGMRNEKLFF
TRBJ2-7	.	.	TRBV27	TGTGCCTCCTCCGGGAAGGGGGCCTACGAGCAGTACTTC	CASSGKGAYEQYF
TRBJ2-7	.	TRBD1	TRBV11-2	TGTGCCAGCAGCGCTGGGACAGGAATCGAGCAGTACTTC	CASSAGTGIEQYF
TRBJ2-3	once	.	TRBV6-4	TGTGCCAGCAGTGACTCTAACACAGATACGCAGTATTTT	CASSDSNTDTQYF
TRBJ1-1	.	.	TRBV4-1	TGCGCCAGCAGCCAACCAGCGGCGAACACTGAAGCTTTCTTT	CASSQPAANTEAFF
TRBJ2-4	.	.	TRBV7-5	TGTGTCAGAAGCTTAGATGAGCGGGGAAACATTCAGTACTTC	CVRSLDERGNIQYF
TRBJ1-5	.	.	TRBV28	TGTGCCAGCAGTTTGGGAGTTAGCAATCAGCCCCAGCATTTT	CASSLGVSNQPQHF
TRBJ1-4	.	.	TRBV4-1	TGCGCCAGCAGCCAAACCCGGGATGAAAATGAAAAACTGTTTTTT	CASSQTRDENEKLFF
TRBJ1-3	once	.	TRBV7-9	TGTGCCAGCAGCTTACCGAGGGGAGGACCCCCCTCTGGAAACACCATATATTTT	CASSLPRGGPPSGNTIYF
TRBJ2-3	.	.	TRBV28	TGTGCCAGCACTCAGGGGGGCCGCACAGATACGCAGTATTTT	CASTQGGRTDTQYF
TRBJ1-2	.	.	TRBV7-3	TGTGCCAGCGGACCGGACAGCGGCTATGGCTACACCTTC	CASGPDSGYGYTF
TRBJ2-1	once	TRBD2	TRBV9	TGTGCCAGCAGCGTACGAGTACTAGCGGGAGATGGGCAGTTCTTC	CASSVRVLAGDGQFF
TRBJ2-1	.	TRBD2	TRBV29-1	TGCAGCGTTGATGGGACTAGCGGGAGAAGTGGGGTTAATGAGCAGTTCTTC	CSVDGTSGRSGVNEQFF
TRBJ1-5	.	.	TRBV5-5	TGTGCCAGCAGCTTAGAGGGCTCAATTTATCAGCCCCAGCATTTT	CASSLEGSIYQPQHF
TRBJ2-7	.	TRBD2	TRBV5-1	TGCGCCAGCAGCGGGGGGTCGGGACTAGCTGGAAACTACGAGCAGTACTTC	CASSGGSGLAGNYEQYF
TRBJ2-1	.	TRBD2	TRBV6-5	TGTGCCAGCAGTTACCTGGGCGGGAGTAGTAATGAGCAGTTCTTC	CASSYLGGSSNEQFF
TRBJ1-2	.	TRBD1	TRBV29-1	TGCAGCGGCCATAGGGACAGTGGTAACTATGGCTACACCTTC	CSGHRDSGNYGYTF
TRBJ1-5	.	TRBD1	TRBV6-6	TGTGCCAGCAGTTACGGACAGGGACAGCATTTT	CASSYGQGQHF
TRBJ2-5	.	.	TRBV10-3	TGTGCCATCAGTGACGGACTGTCACAAGAGACCCAGTACTTC	CAISDGLSQETQYF
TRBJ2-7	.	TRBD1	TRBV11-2	TGTGCCAGCACATTAACCGGGACAGGCGACTACGAGCAGTACTTC	CASTLTGTGDYEQYF
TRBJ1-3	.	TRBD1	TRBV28	TGTGCCAGCTCCTCGGGACAGCTTATAGTCACCATATATTTT	CASSSGQLIVTIYF
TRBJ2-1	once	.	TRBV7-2	TGTGCCAGCAGCTTCCTAGCGCTTAATGAGCAGTTCTTC	CASSFLALNEQFF
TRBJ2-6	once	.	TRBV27	TGTGCCAGCAGTCCCCCAACGGGTGGGGCCAACGTCCTGACTTTC	CASSPPTGGANVLTF
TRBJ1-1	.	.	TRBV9	TGTGCCAGCAGCGTAGTTTGGACAGCGAACACTGAAGCTTTCTTT	CASSVVWTANTEAFF
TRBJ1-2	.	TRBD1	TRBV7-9	TGTGCCAGCAGCACAAACCCGGGACAGGGGGCTGGCTACACCTTC	CASSTNPGQGAGYTF
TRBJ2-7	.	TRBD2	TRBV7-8	TGTGCCAGCAGCTACGGACTAGCGGGAGTTCTTTACGAGCAGTACTTC	CASSYGLAGVLYEQYF
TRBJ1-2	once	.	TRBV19	TGTGCCAGTAGTATAACGAGGAGTCAGAGTGGGACCTTC	CASSITRSQSGTF
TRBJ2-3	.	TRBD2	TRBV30	TGTGCCTGGAGTGTATTAGCGGGAGCAGATACGCAGTATTTT	CAWSVLAGADTQYF
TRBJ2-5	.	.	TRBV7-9	TGTGCCAGCAGCTTAGGTCTACGGGACATGAGAGAGACCCAGTACTTC	CASSLGLRDMRETQYF
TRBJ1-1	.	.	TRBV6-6	TGTGCCAGCAGGTCATCGGGACACTTGAACACTGAAGCTTTCTTT	CASRSSGHLNTEAFF
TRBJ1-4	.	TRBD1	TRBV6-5	TGTGCCAGTAAACAGGGGAACGAGGAAAAACTGTTTTTT	CASKQGNEEKLFF
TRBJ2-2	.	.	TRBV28	TGTGCCAGCAGTTTATGGAGAGCCCCGGGTTCCGGGGAGCTGTTTTTT	CASSLWRAPGSGELFF
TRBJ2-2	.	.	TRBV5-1	TGCGCCAGCAGCCCAGGGACCGGGGAGCTGTTTTTT	CASSPGTGELFF
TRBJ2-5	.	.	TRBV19	TGTGCCAGCAGGTTGGGTACCCAAGAGACCCAGTACTTC	CASRLGTQETQYF
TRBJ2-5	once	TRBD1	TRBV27	TGTGCCAGCAGTTTATGGGGACAGCCCCAAGAGACCCAGTACTTC	CASSLWGQPQETQYF
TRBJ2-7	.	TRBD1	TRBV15	TGTGCCACCAGCAGAGAAGTAATAGACAGGGGTACCTACGAGCAGTACTTC	CATSREVIDRGTYEQYF
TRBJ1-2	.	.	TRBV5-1	TGCGCCAGCAGCTTGGACGGGTCCTATGGCTACACCTTC	CASSLDGSYGYTF
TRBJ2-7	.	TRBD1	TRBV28	TGTGCCAGCAGTTTCGGGACAGGGAACGAGCAGTACTTC	CASSFGTGNEQYF
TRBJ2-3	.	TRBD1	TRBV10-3	TGTGCCATCCGGGACAGCTCGTTCACAGATACGCAGTATTTT	CAIRDSSFTDTQYF
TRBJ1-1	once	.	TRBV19	TGTGCCAGTAGTATGTGGTCTTCGGGGGGTGACACTGAAGCTTTCTTT	CASSMWSSGGDTEAFF
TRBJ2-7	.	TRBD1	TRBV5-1	TGCGCCAGCAGCTTGGCCAGGGGACAGGGGAACCCCTACGAGCAGTACTTC	CASSLARGQGNPYEQYF
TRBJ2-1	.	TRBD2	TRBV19	TGTGCCAGTAATAAGCGGGAGGCTCTAGGATCGGGCAATGAGCAGTTCTTC	CASNKREALGSGNEQFF
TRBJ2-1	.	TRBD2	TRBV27	TGTGCCAGCAGTAGAACTAGCGGGAGCTACAATGAGCAGTTCTTC	CASSRTSGSYNEQFF